This TCR beta chain was retrieved from a study of blood T cell repertoires in COVID-19 (dated by TCRdb to the early 2020s). With regard to the full study: Collaborator samples came from the United States, Italy and Spain and covered acute and convalescent phases of COVID-19. The sample metadata nearly always contained a de-identified subject ID, COVID-19 status, age in years and sex. Samples were obtained from the ongoing ImmuneRACE study (first 160 participants) and from approximately 1,200 subjects provided by 6 global collaborators. The material from the prospective study consisted of cDNA or gDNA derived from T cells, B-cell-depleted T cells, or PBMCs. A freely available public database, intended as a resource for researchers studying the immune response to SARS-CoV-2, is where the repertoires were released. The dataset comprised deeply sampled blood TCRbeta repertoires from subjects exposed to, actively infected with, or recovered from COVID-19. Where available, HLA class I and class II types were obtained from metadata supplied by the sample provider rather than from assay-based typing. Findings and caveats that apply to the study as a whole: Clinical and demographic metadata were provided uncurated, with the amount varying by source and participant.

Note on this clone: The specificity of this receptor is unknown. Base qualities are not recorded, but no much larger clone differs from it by a single base.

Whole blood was collected in K2EDTA tubes by collaborating institutions according to the institutions' own protocols. For TCRbeta analysis, collaborators shipped samples as frozen whole blood, isolated PBMCs, or DNA extracted from either of those sample types. The immunoSEQ Assay, a bias-controlled multiplex PCR, was used to amplify TCRbeta CDR3 regions from genomic DNA. The source study handled its data this way. The number of nucleated cells in each sample was estimated by amplification of reference gene primers within the assay. To quantify the absolute abundance of each unique TCRbeta CDR3 rearrangement, sequence reads were collapsed and filtered. Productive Simpson clonality was computed per sample as the square root of Simpson's diversity index over productive rearrangements. As stored in TCRdb, this immuneACCESS dataset retains in-frame rearrangements with V and J assigned. A fraction of the clones does not appear; measured against another copy, unresolved V genes explain less than half of the discrepancy, and the remainder lacks a known reason. V and J calls plus clone size are reproduced from that table; the DNA served to infer D and trimming. The sample table records about 110,000 clones; about 80% of these occur just once. About 4.5% of the sample comes from the top ten.

The sequence was collected from a man aged 70-80 years with acute or convalescent COVID-19. Sequenced material: peripheral blood.

The DNA reads as follows: TGTGCCAGCAGTCCTCAGACTAGAACGCAGTATTTT. This translates into CASSPQTRTQYF. The rearranged segments are TRBV12-3 or TRBV12-4 and TRBJ2-3, with TRBD2 perhaps the D gene, on 6 matching bases. Spanning cysteine to phenylalanine, the CDR3 consists of 12 amino acids. Solely the CDR3 DNA is kept, with 36 bases framed from the first base. V is clipped by 5 bases and J by 9 bases, and the sequence between their germline boundaries is 12 bases long.